This TCR beta chain was found in a study of blood T cell repertoires in COVID-19. At the level of the study: COVID-19 samples from acute and convalescent phases originated in the United States, Italy and Spain. Sample material is recorded as cDNA or gDNA derived from T cells, B-cell-depleted T cells, or PBMCs.

Sequenced by immunoSEQ multiplex PCR; TCRdb stores in-frame clones only, minus some. The sample yields 90,000 to 150,000 clones, approximately 79% seen once. Specimen: peripheral blood. The source is a man between 45 and 60 years old with acute or convalescent COVID-19.

The CDR3 region has the DNA TGTGCCATCAACGGGGACAGGGGGCGGAGGGGCAATCAGCCCCAGCATTTT. Its protein product is CAINGDRGRRGNQPQHF. The rearrangement uses TRBV10-3 and TRBJ1-5, with 12 bases fitting TRBD1. From germline, CDR1 is ENHRY and CDR2 SYGVKD. V dropped 7 bases and J dropped 2; count of bases not matched to a gene: 9. The CDR3 consists of 17 residues.